This T cell receptor (beta chain) was recovered during a study of blood T cell repertoires in COVID-19. Study at large: COVID-19 samples collected from the United States, Italy and Spain covered acute and convalescent phases. The analysed material was cDNA or gDNA that came from T cells, B-cell-depleted T cells, or PBMCs.

In the original workflow: The assay estimated nucleated cells by amplifying reference gene primers. TCRdb's copy holds only in-frame clones and misses some; the assay was immunoSEQ multiplex PCR. The V and J calls and the clone size are those of that table, but D and trimming were determined from the DNA. The repertoire holds 300,000 to 450,000 clones, with roughly 90% as singletons. Details on this clone: One junction end disagrees with the germline gene, perhaps due to a read error.

Germline V gene sequence: CDR1 SSHAT, CDR2 FNYEAQ (reference sequence). This CDR3 comprises 15 residues. The chain combines TRBV7-7 with TRBJ2-2; 8 positions agree with TRBD2. Sample: peripheral blood. This receptor was obtained from a woman aged 25 to 39 with COVID-19, enrolled during active disease. CDR3 in DNA: TGTGCTAGCAGCTTAAGCGGGAGTGGGACCGGGGAGCTGTTTTTT. This encodes CASSLSGSGTGELFF. The full variable domain, with the rest looked up from reference TRBV7-7 and TRBJ2-2, is GAGVSQSPRYKVTKRGQDVTLRCDPISSHATLYWYQQALGQGPEFLTYFNYEAQPDKSGLPSDRFSAERPEGSISTLTIQRTEQRDSAMYRCASSLSGSGTGELFFGEGSRLTVL.